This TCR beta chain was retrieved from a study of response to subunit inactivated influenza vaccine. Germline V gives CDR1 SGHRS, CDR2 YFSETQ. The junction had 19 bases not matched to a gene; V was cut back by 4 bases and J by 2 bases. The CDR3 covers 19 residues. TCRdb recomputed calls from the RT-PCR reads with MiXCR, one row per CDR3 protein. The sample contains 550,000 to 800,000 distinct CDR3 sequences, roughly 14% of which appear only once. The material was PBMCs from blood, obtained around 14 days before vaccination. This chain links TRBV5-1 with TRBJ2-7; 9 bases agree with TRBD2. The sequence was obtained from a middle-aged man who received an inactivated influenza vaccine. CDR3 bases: TGCGCCAGCAGCCCCCGGGGGGGTAGCGGGGGTGCCCTTACCTACGAGCAGTACTTC. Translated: CASSPRGGSGGALTYEQYF.